The 20 T cell receptor beta chains reported below all come from one sample, sequenced in a study of T cell clonotyping in hematopoietic cell transplantation. Libraries were prepared by immunoSEQ multiplex PCR; TCRdb keeps only in-frame clonotypes and omits some of them. The repertoire holds about 15,000 clones, with 80% to 90% as singletons. Material: peripheral blood mononuclear cells. These receptor sequences come from a woman aged 40-49 years in good health. Some clones in this sample may be carry-over from other donors' samples.

This chain joins TRBV6-5 and TRBJ1-2, with D possibly being TRBD1 (5 bases). Germline V lookup: CDR1 MNHEY, CDR2 SVGAGI. Trimming took off 6 bases at V and 7 bases at J, with 15 bases between the two ends. The CDR3 is 13 amino acids. Written as DNA, the CDR3 is TGTGCCAGCAGGACCGGGACTTCGGTTGGCTACACCTTC. Protein product: CASRTGTSVGYTF.

The chain joins TRBV28 to TRBJ1-5, with 12 bases fitting TRBD1. CDR3 length: 16 residues. Germline-derived CDR1 and CDR2 are MDHEN and SYDVKM. Trimming at V came to 6 bases and at J to 6 bases, leaving 9 bases not matched to a gene. The CDR3 region is CASRLNRDRGLQPQHF. The CDR3 DNA follows: TGTGCCAGCAGATTGAACCGGGACAGGGGGCTTCAGCCCCAGCATTTT.

V is TRBV25-1 and J is TRBJ1-6, with 9 bases aligning to TRBD1. The CDR3 length is 14 residues. J gave up 5 bases and V 8 bases, and 4 bases lay outside the gene matches. Germline V gives CDR1 MGHDK, CDR2 SYGVNS. For the CDR3, the DNA is TGTGCCAGCTCTTGGGACAGGGATAATTCACCCCTCCACTTT. It is translated as CASSWDRDNSPLHF.

The chain recombines TRBV2 with TRBJ1-1, with D possibly TRBD1 on 6 matching bases. The CDR3 covers 13 residues. The V end lost 3 bases, the J end lost 2 bases, and 7 bases lay between the germline ends. CDR1 is SNHLY and CDR2 is FYNNEI in the germline V gene. DNA of the CDR3: TGTGCCAGCAGTGACAGGGGAAACACTGAAGCTTTCTTT. Its protein product is CASSDRGNTEAFF.

Only a few counts were recorded for this clone. The chain has TRBV5-4 and TRBJ2-7, with D possibly TRBD2 on 5 matching bases. Trimming removed 4 bases at V and 6 bases at J, with 14 bases between. CDR1 is SGHNT, CDR2 YYREEE, per germline (reference sequence). The CDR3 sequence is 13 residues long. CDR3 sequence: CASSPGLSFEQYF. CDR3 sequence (DNA): TGTGCCAGCAGCCCTGGACTGTCGTTCGAGCAGTACTTC.

The V call is TRBV25-1, the J call TRBJ2-1; TRBD1 aligns across 10 bases. J gave up 1 base and V 4 bases, and 1 base lay outside the gene matches. Per the germline V gene, CDR1 is MGHDK and CDR2 is SYGVNS. There are 15 residues in the CDR3. CDR3 sequence reads: CASSGGQGSYNEQFF. CDR3 in DNA: TGTGCCAGCAGTGGGGGACAGGGGTCCTACAATGAGCAGTTCTTC.

DNA of the CDR3: TGTGCCAGCAGTTCAAGCGGGATTTTCAATGAGCAGTTCTTC. Amino acid sequence: CASSSSGIFNEQFF. This chain joins TRBV28 and TRBJ2-1; 7 bases map to TRBD2. This CDR3 contains 14 residues. Germline values: CDR1 MDHEN, CDR2 SYDVKM. Unmatched junction bases numbered 6, after V lost 4 bases and J lost 6 bases.

The CDR3 protein is CASSARLVVSYNEQFF. DNA for the CDR3: TGTGCCAGCAGTGCTCGACTAGTGGTCTCCTACAATGAGCAGTTCTTC. The rearrangement links TRBV25-1 to TRBJ2-1, with D perhaps TRBD2 (6 bases). V gave up 4 bases and J gave up 0 bases, with 13 bases separating them. Germline CDR1 is MGHDK and CDR2 is SYGVNS. This CDR3 contains 16 residues. The variable domain in full, completed from reference TRBV25-1 and TRBJ2-1, reads EADIYQTPRYLVIGTGKKITLECSQTMGHDKMYWYQQDPGMELHLIHYSYGVNSTEKGDLSSESTVSRIRTEHFPLTLESARPSHTSQYLCASSARLVVSYNEQFFGPGTRLTVL.

This clone appeared once. The rearrangement uses TRBV6-7 and TRBJ2-7; no clear D. TRBV6-7 is an ORF for which the function is uncertain. The CDR3 length is 14 residues. The V end lost 0 bases, the J end lost 2 bases, and 8 bases lay between the germline ends. CDR3 coding DNA: TGTGCCAGCAGTTACTCTGGCGGACCCTACGAGCAGTACTTC. Amino acid sequence: CASSYSGGPYEQYF.

The V and J genes are TRBV9 and TRBJ2-3; 9 bases match TRBD1. V dropped 0 bases and J dropped 6; count of bases not matched to a gene: 5. The CDR3 spans 15 residues. The germline V gene encodes CDR1 SGDLS and CDR2 YYNGEE. The CDR3 protein is CASSVDQGTGDTQYF. CDR3 DNA: TGTGCCAGCAGCGTAGATCAGGGGACAGGGGATACGCAGTATTTT.

The rearrangement uses TRBV5-4 and TRBJ1-2, with unresolved D. V lost 4 bases and J lost 8, with 12 bases in between. CDR3 length equals 12 residues. CDR1 SGHNT and CDR2 YYREEE come from the germline V gene (reference sequence). The DNA for the CDR3 is TGTGCCAGCAGCATCTCCTGGGAAGGCTACACCTTC. Residues: CASSISWEGYTF.

The chain has TRBV11-2 and TRBJ1-5, with a weak D call TRBD1 (5 bases). V shed 1 base and J shed 6 bases, with 13 bases lying between them. The CDR3 runs 15 residues. Germline-derived CDR1 and CDR2 are SGHAT and FQNNGV. In DNA, the CDR3 is TGTGCCAGCAGCTTAGGGACGGGGGGTCGTCAGCCCCAGCATTTT. Translating it yields CASSLGTGGRQPQHF.

The chain carries TRBV7-2 and TRBJ2-7, with 8 nucleotides matching TRBD1. CDR1 and CDR2 (germline): SGHTA, FQGNSA. This CDR3 region has 13 residues. V gave up 4 bases and J gave up 7 bases; unmatched junction bases: 6. CDR3 in amino acids: CASSSQGAREQYF. DNA for the CDR3: TGTGCCAGCAGCTCCCAGGGGGCGAGGGAGCAGTACTTC.

The J gene is TRBJ1-1, the V gene TRBV4-1; no definite D call. Germline V lookup: CDR1 MGHRA, CDR2 YSYEKL. This CDR3 spans 14 amino acids. V lost 4 bases to trimming and J lost 3 bases, with 12 bases between them. CDR3 protein: CASSPPNGDTEAFF. The CDR3 bases are TGCGCCAGCAGCCCCCCCAACGGGGACACTGAAGCTTTCTTT.

This chain uses TRBV7-2 with TRBJ1-1; D is possibly TRBD1 (5 bases). V lost 3 bases to trimming and J lost 5 bases, with 13 bases between them. The CDR3 runs to 14 residues. Germline CDR1 SGHTA, CDR2 FQGNSA. As DNA, the CDR3 is TGTGCCAGCAGCTTCAAGGGGAGCGGTACTGAAGCTTTCTTT. It codes for CASSFKGSGTEAFF.

This rearrangement joins TRBV2 to TRBJ1-2, with TRBD1 as a possible D gene (6 bases). V lost 2 bases, J lost 2 bases, and 12 bases lay in between. The CDR3 runs 15 residues. Per the germline V gene, CDR1 is SNHLY and CDR2 is FYNNEI. The CDR3 here is CASSENRVENYGYTF. Written as DNA, the CDR3 is TGTGCCAGCAGTGAAAACAGGGTTGAGAACTATGGCTACACCTTC.

The V call is TRBV7-2, the J call TRBJ2-1, with 7 bases fitting TRBD1. V trimming: 4 bases; J trimming: 4 bases; junction bases outside the gene matches: 10. Germline V gene data show CDR1 as SGHTA and CDR2 as FQGNSA. The CDR3 sequence is 16 residues long. The CDR3 reads CASSSRTQGVYNEQFF. The CDR3 bases are TGTGCCAGCAGCTCACGAACGCAGGGGGTTTACAATGAGCAGTTCTTC.

V usage is TRBV28 and J usage is TRBJ2-7; 8 bases align to TRBD1. This CDR3 is built from 15 residues. V shed 2 bases, J shed 3 bases, and the junction held 6 bases outside the gene matches. The germline V gene encodes CDR1 MDHEN and CDR2 SYDVKM. CDR3: CASSLTGTGFYEQYF. The CDR3 DNA sequence: TGTGCCAGCAGTTTAACCGGGACAGGTTTCTACGAGCAGTACTTC.

This chain uses TRBV11-3 with TRBJ2-1, with D possibly matching TRBD2 (5 bases). Germline CDR1 is SGHNT and CDR2 is YENEEA. Trimming took off 2 bases at V and 7 bases at J, with 12 bases between the two ends. This CDR3 region has 14 residues. The CDR3 loop reads CASSLLGAENEQFF. The CDR3 nucleotides are TGTGCCAGCAGCTTACTGGGAGCGGAAAATGAGCAGTTCTTC.

The CDR3 loop reads CSARQYNEQFF. The DNA for the CDR3 is TGCAGTGCAAGACAGTACAATGAGCAGTTCTTC. This chain links TRBV20-1 with TRBJ2-1; a weak D match, TRBD1 (5 bases). Germline loops: CDR1 DFQATT, CDR2 SNEGSKA (reference sequence). V lost 6 bases and J 4 bases, leaving 7 bases between the germline ends. The CDR3 runs to 11 residues.